What follows are 26 T cell receptor beta chains derived from one specimen sequenced in a study of T cell responses to AZD1222 COVID-19 vaccine (dated by TCRdb to 2020 to 2023). In the paper's terms, the time point label means: baseline before first vaccination. To prepare the library, the immunoSEQ multiplex PCR assay was applied. TCRdb provides this immuneACCESS table in a form limited to in-frame rearrangements. Some clones are lacking; in checked studies, under half of them reflect an unresolved V gene, and why the rest are absent is not known. This sample gives roughly 120,000 clones in total; around 94% of them show up just once. Approximately 3.1% of the sample comes from the top ten. Specimen: peripheral blood, collected on day 0 of AZD1222 vaccination. All receptors derive from an adult in good health.

The genes are TRBV5-1 and TRBJ2-7, with D unresolved. In germline, CDR1 is SGHRS, CDR2 YFSETQ. This CDR3 has 15 amino acids. Trimming pared 0 bases from V and 2 bases from J, leaving 12 bases between. The CDR3 loop is CASSLEGRNPYEQYF. The CDR3 DNA reads as TGCGCCAGCAGCTTGGAGGGTAGGAACCCCTACGAGCAGTACTTC. The full variable domain, its missing parts supplied by reference TRBV5-1 and TRBJ2-7, is KAGVTQTPRYLIKTRGQQVTLSCSPISGHRSVSWYQQTPGQGLQFLFEYFSETQRNKGNFPGRFSGRQFSNSRSEMNVSTLELGDSALYLCASSLEGRNPYEQYFGPGTRLTVT.

The gene calls are TRBV6-5 and TRBJ2-3, with D uncertain. Trimming left V 6 bases short and J 0 bases short, with 10 bases between. CDR1 and CDR2 from the germline V gene are MNHEY and SVGAGI. The CDR3 is 14 residues long. The DNA for the CDR3 is TGTGCCAGCAGACCCCATTCTAGCACAGATACGCAGTATTTT. It encodes CASRPHSSTDTQYF.

This clone showed up just once. The chain links TRBV10-3 to TRBJ2-1, with 10 bases identical to TRBD2. This CDR3 spans 12 amino acids. The V gene's germline CDR1 is ENHRY and CDR2 SYGVKD. Trimming took 0 bases from V and 16 from J; bases not matched to a gene: 3. The CDR3 loop is CAISESSGRAFF. CDR3 sequence (DNA): TGTGCCATCAGTGAGTCGAGCGGGAGGGCCTTCTTC.

The chain combines TRBV3-1 (or the pseudogene TRBV3-2) with TRBJ2-5, with D unclear. Germline CDR1 and CDR2: LGHDT and YNNKEL (reference sequence). The CDR3 extends over 13 amino acids. The V end was cut by 7 bases, the J end by 2 bases, with 11 bases between. This chain's CDR3 is CASIATYQETQYF. Written as DNA, the CDR3 is TGTGCCAGCATAGCCACTTATCAAGAGACCCAGTACTTC.

The V call is TRBV6-1, the J call TRBJ2-7; 7 bases are a match to TRBD2. The CDR3 runs 16 residues. V shed 4 bases, J shed 1 base, and the junction held 10 bases outside the gene matches. Germline assignment: CDR1 MNHNS and CDR2 SASEGT. The CDR3 nucleotides read TGTGCCAGCAGTGGACTGGGCGGGAGCTTTTCCTACGAGCAGTACTTC. Its protein is CASSGLGGSFSYEQYF.

The chain is built from TRBV7-3 and TRBJ2-1; D unclear. Trimming shortened V by 2 bases and J by 6 bases, and 11 bases separated the two germline ends. The CDR3 length is 14 residues. Germline V gives CDR1 SGHTA, CDR2 FQGTGA. The CDR3 loop reads CASSLRGRTNEQFF. CDR3 in DNA: TGTGCCAGCAGCTTACGAGGACGGACCAATGAGCAGTTCTTC.

The chain combines TRBV10-3 with TRBJ1-5; possibly TRBD1 for D (6 bases). This CDR3 is 12 amino acids long. V lost 9 bases and J 6 bases, leaving 12 bases between the germline ends. The germline CDR1 and CDR2 sequences are ENHRY and SYGVKD. CDR3 bases: TGTGCCATAAAGGGGGTTGGTCAGCCCCAGCATTTT. This gives the protein CAIKGVGQPQHF.

This chain joins TRBV11-3 and TRBJ1-1, with TRBD1 as a possible D gene (5 bases). Between the trimmed V and J ends, which lost 7 bases and 3 bases, there was a span of 21 bases. The CDR3 covers 16 residues. Germline CDR1 is SGHNT and CDR2 is YENEEA. The CDR3 DNA is TGTGCCAGCACGTTGGGTGGGGAAGGGACGGACACTGAAGCTTTCTTT. Its translation is CASTLGGEGTDTEAFF.

V gene TRBV5-1 combines with J gene TRBJ1-1; D unresolved. The V end lost 0 bases, the J end lost 7 bases, and 7 bases lay between the germline ends. The CDR3 is made up of 12 amino acids. The germline V gene encodes CDR1 SGHRS and CDR2 YFSETQ. The CDR3 DNA follows: TGCGCCAGCAGCTTGGATGGAAATGAAGCTTTCTTT. Amino acids: CASSLDGNEAFF.

The V gene is TRBV11-2, the J gene TRBJ2-1; the match to TRBD2 covers 13 bases. The ends lost 5 bases at V and 5 bases at J; junction bases unmatched: 6. Germline CDR1 is SGHAT and CDR2 is FQNNGV. This CDR3 region has 16 residues. DNA of the CDR3: TGTGCCAGCAGCACCCGGACTAGCGGGAGCAACAATGAGCAGTTCTTC. Translating it yields CASSTRTSGSNNEQFF.

The sample holds one count of this clone. The rearrangement uses TRBV28 and TRBJ1-1; D unclear. The CDR3 runs to 14 residues. Trimming removed 5 bases from V and 4 bases from J, with 14 bases in between. Germline V gene data show CDR1 as MDHEN and CDR2 as SYDVKM. CDR3: CASSPFVGVTEAFF. DNA for the CDR3: TGTGCCAGCAGTCCCTTCGTCGGGGTCACTGAAGCTTTCTTT.

As for this clone: The sample holds other DNA sequences that translate to the same CDR3. This chain links TRBV5-1 with TRBJ1-5, with unresolved D. In germline, CDR1 is SGHRS, CDR2 YFSETQ. V was clipped by 0 bases and J by 0 bases, with 4 bases between them. The CDR3 is made up of 14 amino acids. The CDR3 loop is CASSLDSSNQPQHF. The CDR3 coding sequence is TGCGCCAGCAGCTTGGACAGTAGCAATCAGCCCCAGCATTTT.

The chain recombines TRBV6-5 with TRBJ2-3; D remains unclear. CDR3 size: 14 residues. Germline V lookup: CDR1 MNHEY, CDR2 SVGAGI. The V and J ends lost 4 bases and 2 bases respectively, with 10 bases between them. This chain's CDR3 is CASSLSSPTDTQYF. DNA for the CDR3: TGTGCCAGCAGTTTAAGTTCCCCCACAGATACGCAGTATTTT.

This clone has more than one count but fewer than ten. This rearrangement joins TRBV3-1 (or the pseudogene TRBV3-2) to TRBJ2-3, with 10 nucleotides matching TRBD2. Germline V gene data show CDR1 as LGHDT and CDR2 as YNNKEL (reference sequence). J was trimmed by 2 bases and V by 0 bases; bases with no gene match: 5. This CDR3 is built from 17 residues. The CDR3 loop reads CASSQDRTSGATDTQYF. DNA for the CDR3: TGTGCCAGCAGCCAAGATCGGACTAGCGGAGCCACAGATACGCAGTATTTT.

This rearrangement joins TRBV18 to TRBJ1-1; D unresolved. CDR1 and CDR2 (germline): KGHSH, LQKENI. Trimming removed 5 bases at V and 6 bases at J, with 10 bases between. CDR3 length: 12 residues. CDR3 residues: CASSGAGPEAFF. The CDR3 DNA follows: TGTGCCAGCTCAGGAGCGGGCCCTGAAGCTTTCTTT.

The DNA for the CDR3 is TGTGCCAGCAGCCTAGTGCCCCATCGCGAGCAGTACTTC. It translates to CASSLVPHREQYF. The V call is TRBV5-6, the J call TRBJ2-7; D not certain. CDR1 is SGHDT and CDR2 is YYEEEE in the germline V gene. Trimming pared 4 bases from V and 6 bases from J, leaving 14 bases between. This CDR3 contains 13 residues. Variable domain in full (rest from reference TRBV5-6 and TRBJ2-7): DAGVTQSPTHLIKTRGQQVTLRCSPKSGHDTVSWYQQALGQGPQFIFQYYEEEERQRGNFPDRFSGHQFPNYSSELNVNALLLGDSALYLCASSLVPHREQYFGPGTRLTVT.

The rearrangement joins TRBV7-8 to TRBJ1-1; D is unclear. Germline CDR1 SGHVS, CDR2 FQNEAQ. The CDR3 covers 15 residues. The V end was cut by 5 bases, the J end by 1 base, with 14 bases between. The CDR3 here is CASSLPREWNTEAFF. The CDR3 bases are TGTGCCAGCAGCCTACCCCGTGAGTGGAACACTGAAGCTTTCTTT.

V and J are TRBV6-5 and TRBJ2-1; D unresolved. The ends were cut back, 5 bases at V and 6 bases at J, with 5 bases in the middle. The CDR3 loop spans 11 amino acids. From germline, CDR1 is MNHEY and CDR2 SVGAGI. The CDR3 loop is CASSNSNEQFF. CDR3 DNA: TGTGCCAGCAGTAACAGCAATGAGCAGTTCTTC.

This chain uses TRBV4-1 with TRBJ1-2; 7 bases are a match to TRBD1. The CDR3 loop spans 16 amino acids. The germline V gene encodes CDR1 MGHRA and CDR2 YSYEKL. Unmatched junction bases numbered 6, after V lost 1 base and J lost 1 base. The CDR3 coding sequence is TGCGCCAGCAGCCAAGTTTTGGACAGGCGTAACTATGGCTACACCTTC. This codes for CASSQVLDRRNYGYTF.

The rearrangement links TRBV19 to TRBJ1-1, with D possibly being TRBD1 (5 bases). Trimming left V 3 bases short and J 11 bases short, with 13 bases between. The CDR3 contains 12 residues. The germline CDR1 and CDR2 sequences are LNHDA and SQIVND (reference sequence). The CDR3 DNA is TGTGCCAGTAGTATTGGTTCAGGGTGGGCTTTCTTT. Its translation is CASSIGSGWAFF.

The rearrangement joins TRBV11-2 to TRBJ1-4; D possibly corresponds to TRBD1 (5 bases). The CDR3 is made up of 16 amino acids. V dropped 2 bases and J dropped 12 bases, with 22 bases sitting between them. Germline loops: CDR1 SGHAT, CDR2 FQNNGV. CDR3 residues: CASSLRGGGFAGELFF. The CDR3 region has the DNA TGTGCCAGCAGCTTAAGGGGAGGAGGTTTCGCCGGCGAACTGTTTTTT. Combining the CDR3 with reference TRBV11-2 and TRBJ1-4 gives the whole variable domain EAGVAQSPRYKIIEKRQSVAFWCNPISGHATLYWYQQILGQGPKLLIQFQNNGVVDDSQLPKDRFSAERLKGVDSTLKIQPAKLEDSAVYLCASSLRGGGFAGELFFGSGTQLSVL.

This chain joins TRBV5-1 and TRBJ1-1, with a possible D match to TRBD1 (6 bases). The germline V gene has CDR1 SGHRS and CDR2 YFSETQ. There are 15 residues in the CDR3. Trimming removed 4 bases at V and 3 bases at J, with 16 bases between. The CDR3 spells CASSTGPSGDTEAFF. The DNA of the CDR3 is TGCGCCAGCAGCACAGGGCCTTCTGGGGACACTGAAGCTTTCTTT.

This rearrangement joins TRBV28 to TRBJ1-6; D is unclear. Deletions cut 10 bases from V and 7 bases from J, with 8 bases between. Germline CDR1 MDHEN, CDR2 SYDVKM. The CDR3 totals 11 residues. CDR3 sequence: CATTRNSPLHF. Here the CDR3 DNA reads TGTGCCACTACAAGGAATTCACCCCTCCACTTT.

V and J are TRBV10-3 and TRBJ2-1, with 9 bases identical to TRBD2. Germline CDR1 and CDR2: ENHRY and SYGVKD. The CDR3 is made up of 16 amino acids. With 9 bases clipped from V and 0 bases from J, the junction kept 9 bases outside the gene matches. The CDR3 DNA reads as TGTGCCATACGGACTAGCGTCGAGAGCTCCTACAATGAGCAGTTCTTC. Protein product: CAIRTSVESSYNEQFF.

The rearrangement uses TRBV5-8 and TRBJ1-4; 7 bases are a match to TRBD1. The CDR3 loop spans 14 amino acids. The V gene's germline CDR1 is SGHTS and CDR2 YDEGEE. With V trimmed by 2 bases and J by 5 bases, 3 bases remained unmatched. The CDR3 DNA sequence: TGTGCCAGCAGCTTTGGGACAGCAAATGAAAAACTGTTTTTT. This gives the protein CASSFGTANEKLFF. Full variable domain (rest looked up from reference TRBV5-8 and TRBJ1-4): EAGVTQSPTHLIKTRGQQATLRCSPISGHTSVYWYQQALGLGLQFLLWYDEGEERNRGNFPPRFSGRQFPNYSSELNVNALELEDSALYLCASSFGTANEKLFFGSGTQLSVL.

This clone has only one observation. The chain links TRBV7-3 to TRBJ1-6; D not certain. The CDR3 totals 14 residues. V was trimmed by 7 bases and J by 8 bases, leaving 15 bases between them. In germline, CDR1 is SGHTA, CDR2 FQGTGA. The CDR3 coding sequence is TGTGCCAGCACCCGATGGCCAGGAGATTCACCCCTCCACTTT. Its translation: CASTRWPGDSPLHF.